This entry lists 24 T cell receptor beta chains sequenced from one sample in a study of CD8 T cells in Susac syndrome (dated 2019 in TCRdb). The method was the immunoSEQ multiplex PCR assay. RNA was extracted using the RNeasy kit, and roughly 0.45 to 1 ug of the RNA was reverse transcribed with random hexamers. TCRdb cleaned the public reads at Q25 with fastp, built clones with MiXCR and kept in-frame beta chains. One record per CDR3 amino acid sequence lists the most common genes and DNA. In this sample the table shows 55,000 to 70,000 distinct CDR3 sequences, roughly 94% of which occur a single time. Clones ranked in the top ten supply over 0.2% of the sample. The sample consisted of CD8+ T cells from PBMCs. These TCRs come from a human donor in good health.

The chain has TRBV6-5 and TRBJ1-1; possible D gene TRBD1, 5 bases. CDR1 and CDR2 from the germline V gene are MNHEY and SVGAGI. This CDR3 has 15 residues. The ends were cut back, 5 bases at V and 4 bases at J, with 17 bases in the middle. The CDR3 region is CASSRYPGAITEAFF. The CDR3 DNA follows: TGTGCCAGCAGTAGATATCCCGGGGCTATCACTGAAGCTTTCTTT.

This clonotype has a single count. The CDR3 reads CASSYSSGASTEAFF. CDR3 bases: TGTGCCAGCAGTTACTCTAGCGGGGCAAGCACTGAAGCTTTCTTT. This chain joins TRBV6-5 and TRBJ1-1; TRBD1 is a possible D gene (5 bases). V lost 0 bases to trimming and J lost 4 bases, with 12 bases between them. The germline V gene encodes CDR1 MNHEY and CDR2 SVGAGI. This CDR3 comprises 15 residues.

The V and J genes are TRBV7-9 and TRBJ2-7, with D perhaps matching TRBD1 or TRBD2 (5 bases each). CDR3 length equals 12 residues. Trimming stripped 3 bases from V and 6 bases from J, with 9 bases between. Germline V gives CDR1 SEHNR, CDR2 FQNEAQ (reference sequence). The CDR3 is CASSLKGSEQYV. For the CDR3, the DNA is TGTGCCAGCAGCTTGAAGGGGAGCGAGCAGTACGTC.

The V call is TRBV28, the J call TRBJ2-3; the D is unclear. With 3 bases removed from V and 3 bases from J, the gap between germline ends came to 16 bases. The germline CDR1 and CDR2 sequences are MDHEN and SYDVKM. The CDR3 runs to 16 residues. The CDR3: CASSFEEVGWTDTQYF. Written as DNA, the CDR3 is TGTGCCAGCAGTTTCGAAGAGGTGGGGTGGACAGATACGCAGTATTTT.

The count of this clonotype is one. The gene calls are TRBV9 and TRBJ2-5, with no clear D. This CDR3 spans 14 amino acids. V dropped 0 bases and J dropped 3 bases, with 9 bases sitting between them. CDR1 SGDLS and CDR2 YYNGEE come from the germline V gene. This CDR3 reads CASSVGNSKETQYF. CDR3 sequence (DNA): TGTGCCAGCAGCGTAGGGAATTCCAAAGAGACCCAGTACTTC. Variable domain in full (rest from reference TRBV9 and TRBJ2-5): DSGVTQTPKHLITATGQRVTLRCSPRSGDLSVYWYQQSLDQGLQFLIQYYNGEERAKGNILERFSAQQFPDLHSELNLSSLELGDSALYFCASSVGNSKETQYFGPGTRLLVL.

The J gene is TRBJ1-1, the V gene TRBV29-1, with 7 positions matching TRBD1. CDR1 and CDR2 from the germline V gene are SQVTM and ANQGSEA. The CDR3 loop spans 14 amino acids. With 5 bases clipped from V and 3 bases from J, the junction kept 9 bases outside the gene matches. The DNA of the CDR3 is TGCAGCGTTACCGCACAGGGGTCGCACACTGAAGCTTTCTTT. Encoded protein: CSVTAQGSHTEAFF.

The rearrangement links TRBV7-9 to TRBJ2-6; the D gene is possibly TRBD1 (6 bases). This CDR3 is built from 15 residues. The germline gives CDR1 SEHNR, CDR2 FQNEAQ (reference sequence). V was clipped by 5 bases and J by 1 base, with 9 bases between them. CDR3 sequence: CASSTTGSGANVLTF. The DNA for the CDR3 is TGTGCCAGCAGCACCACAGGGTCTGGGGCCAACGTCCTGACTTTC.

The chain has TRBV30 and TRBJ2-2; D not certain. The CDR3 extends over 12 amino acids. Germline V lookup: CDR1 GTSNPN, CDR2 SVGIG (reference sequence). V was pared by 2 bases and J by 4 bases, with 5 bases between. The CDR3 DNA reads as TGTGCCTGGAGTACGGGCACCGGGGAGCTGTTTTTT. Residues: CAWSTGTGELFF.

This clonotype was seen just once. The chain uses TRBV29-1 and TRBJ1-3; no definite D call. Germline CDR1 reads SQVTM; CDR2 reads ANQGSEA. V was trimmed by 5 bases and J by 0 bases, leaving 8 bases between them. This CDR3 has 13 residues. The CDR3 loop reads CSVLLYSGNTIYF. In nucleotides, the CDR3 is TGCAGCGTTTTACTTTACTCTGGAAACACCATATATTTT.

This chain joins TRBV3-1 and TRBJ2-5, with D uncertain. The CDR3 totals 14 residues. V lost 0 bases and J 5 bases, leaving 10 bases between the germline ends. Germline loops: CDR1 LGHDT, CDR2 YNNKEL (reference sequence). In DNA form, the CDR3 reads TGTGCCAGCAGCCAAGAAGCTGTGGTGGAGACCCAGTACTTC. Its protein is CASSQEAVVETQYF.

The chain links TRBV3-1 to TRBJ2-1, with D maybe TRBD2 (5 bases). CDR1 and CDR2 from the germline V gene are LGHDT and YNNKEL (reference sequence). The CDR3 is 15 amino acids. The ends were cut back, 1 base at V and 10 bases at J, with 17 bases in the middle. CDR3 DNA: TGTGCCAGCAGCCAAGGGGAAACGGGGTACGAAGAGCAGTTCTTC. Protein product: CASSQGETGYEEQFF.

CDR3 nucleotide sequence: TGTGCCAGCAGTACAAGTGACAACACCGCTTTAGTCGCGGGTGGCTACACCTTC. Amino acid sequence: CASSTSDNTALVAGGYTF. This chain links TRBV7-9 with TRBJ1-2; no reliable D call. Trimming pared 6 bases from V and 7 bases from J, leaving 30 bases between. The CDR3 is 18 residues long. CDR1 SEHNR and CDR2 FQNEAQ come from the germline V gene (reference sequence).

The chain has TRBV6-5 and TRBJ1-3; D not certain. The CDR3 extends over 15 amino acids. Germline CDR1 and CDR2: MNHEY and SVGAGI. The ends were cut back, 0 bases at V and 4 bases at J, with 10 bases in the middle. This CDR3 reads CASSYSFPSGNTIYF. The CDR3 nucleotides read TGTGCCAGCAGTTACTCGTTCCCATCAGGAAACACCATATATTTT.

This clonotype was seen just once. The chain links TRBV6-2 or TRBV6-3 to TRBJ2-1, with TRBD2 matching over 7 bases. Germline CDR1 MNHEY, CDR2 SVGEGT. V was clipped by 5 bases and J by 3 bases; unmatched bases: 13. The CDR3 runs to 17 residues. This chain's CDR3 is CASSPEFLAVLYNEQFF. The CDR3 coding sequence is TGTGCCAGCAGTCCCGAGTTTCTAGCGGTTCTCTACAATGAGCAGTTCTTC.

Turning to this clonotype: One junction end disagrees with the germline gene, perhaps due to a read error. This chain links TRBV19 with TRBJ1-1; 7 bases agree with TRBD1. This CDR3 is built from 13 residues. Germline loops: CDR1 LNHDA, CDR2 SQIVND (reference sequence). The CDR3 DNA reads as TGTGCCAGTAGCATAGCAGGGGGCACTGAAGCTTTCTTT. Translation gives CASSIAGGTEAFF. Variable domain in full (rest from reference TRBV19 and TRBJ1-1): DGGITQSPKYLFRKEGQNVTLSCEQNLNHDAMYWYRQDPGQGLRLIYYSQIVNDFQKGDIAEGYSVSREKKESFPLTVTSAQKNPTAFYLCASSIAGGTEAFFGQGTRLTVV.

The chain carries TRBV15 and TRBJ1-1, with D tentatively TRBD1 (5 bases). The CDR3 is made up of 14 amino acids. The germline V and J ends were trimmed by 5 bases and 1 base, with 11 bases remaining between them. Germline lookup yields CDR1 LNHNV and CDR2 YYDKDF (reference sequence). The CDR3 coding sequence is TGTGCCACCAGCGCAGTAAGGGGGAACACTGAAGCTTTCTTT. This sequence encodes CATSAVRGNTEAFF.

The CDR3 region is CASSFTTGEETQYF. Written as DNA, the CDR3 is TGTGCCAGCAGCTTCACCACAGGGGAAGAGACCCAGTACTTC. The chain employs TRBV6-5 and TRBJ2-5; 7 bases line up with TRBD1. Germline V lookup: CDR1 MNHEY, CDR2 SVGAGI. The CDR3 runs to 14 residues. The junction had 7 bases not matched to a gene; V was cut back by 6 bases and J by 3 bases.

The chain employs TRBV7-6 and TRBJ2-2, with 9 bases matching TRBD1. Germline lookup yields CDR1 SGHVS and CDR2 FNYEAQ. There are 14 residues in the CDR3. V lost 8 bases to trimming and J lost 4 bases; unmatched junction nucleotides: 5. CDR3 bases: TGTGCCAGCGTACAGGGGGCGAGCACCGGGGAGCTGTTTTTT. It codes for CASVQGASTGELFF.

The J gene is TRBJ2-3, the V gene TRBV24-1; 7 nucleotides line up with TRBD2. The CDR3 contains 16 residues. The trim removed 0 bases at V and 9 bases at J, leaving 11 bases unmatched. Germline-derived CDR1 and CDR2 are KGHDR and SFDVKD. DNA for the CDR3: TGTGCCACCAGTGATTTGACGGGGGGTTCCCCGGTAACGCAGTATTTT. Translated, it gives CATSDLTGGSPVTQYF.

V usage is TRBV7-8 and J usage is TRBJ2-2; no clear D gene. Germline lookup yields CDR1 SGHVS and CDR2 FQNEAQ. The CDR3 consists of 16 residues. Deletions cut 1 base from V and 0 bases from J, with 9 bases between. As DNA, the CDR3 is TGTGCCAGCAGCTTAGTTGCCCTAACGAACACCGGGGAGCTGTTTTTT. Protein product: CASSLVALTNTGELFF. The full variable domain, rest sourced from reference TRBV7-8 and TRBJ2-2, is GAGVSQSPRYKVAKRGQDVALRCDPISGHVSLFWYQQALGQGPEFLTYFQNEAQLDKSGLPSDRFFAERPEGSVSTLKIQRTQQEDSAVYLCASSLVALTNTGELFFGEGSRLTVL.

The rearrangement uses TRBV5-1 and TRBJ2-7; no reliable D call. Germline-derived CDR1 and CDR2 are SGHRS and YFSETQ. The CDR3 is 13 amino acids. V was cut by 4 bases and J by 5 bases, with 13 bases left in between. DNA of the CDR3: TGCGCCAGCAGCGGCACTCGCCCCCACGAGCAGTACTTC. Its protein product is CASSGTRPHEQYF.

The rearrangement links TRBV24-1 to TRBJ2-7; the D gene is possibly TRBD1 (6 bases). Trimming cost V 4 bases and J 11 bases, with 14 bases left between them. This CDR3 spans 12 amino acids. CDR1 KGHDR and CDR2 SFDVKD come from the germline V gene. The CDR3 loop reads CATSDHNRVEYF. Written as DNA, the CDR3 is TGTGCCACCAGTGACCATAACAGGGTGGAGTACTTC.

This chain uses TRBV5-1 with TRBJ2-3; a weak D match, TRBD1 (5 bases). The length of the CDR3 is 14 residues. The germline CDR1 and CDR2 sequences are SGHRS and YFSETQ. V was cut by 0 bases and J by 5 bases, with 10 bases left in between. CDR3 nucleotide sequence: TGCGCCAGCAGCTTGGTCAGGGTTGGAGATACGCAGTATTTT. Translation gives CASSLVRVGDTQYF. The whole variable domain, filled in from reference TRBV5-1 and TRBJ2-3, reads KAGVTQTPRYLIKTRGQQVTLSCSPISGHRSVSWYQQTPGQGLQFLFEYFSETQRNKGNFPGRFSGRQFSNSRSEMNVSTLELGDSALYLCASSLVRVGDTQYFGPGTRLTVL.

The rearrangement joins TRBV20-1 to TRBJ1-4; D call uncertain. CDR1 and CDR2 (germline): DFQATT, SNEGSKA (reference sequence). The CDR3 length is 14 residues. V was shortened by 1 base and J by 6 bases, with 12 bases between the two germline ends. CDR3 loop: CSARVVGRDEKLFF. CDR3 nucleotides: TGCAGTGCTAGAGTTGTAGGGCGAGATGAAAAACTGTTTTTT.